A single sample gave rise to the 16 T cell receptor beta chains below, sequenced in a study of neoadjuvant anti-PD-1 for oral cavity cancer. Data came from immunoSEQ multiplex PCR; TCRdb stores just in-frame clones and leaves some out. Of thousands of clones in the sample, 65% to 85% were seen once. The input for sequencing was PBMCs, taken before nivolumab (anti-PD-1) treatment. These receptors came from a person aged 40 to 85 with oral cavity squamous cell carcinoma.

This clone appeared a few times. The gene calls are TRBV29-1 and TRBJ1-1; TRBD1 aligns across 7 bases. Germline values: CDR1 SQVTM, CDR2 ANQGSEA. After removal of 4 bases from V and 0 bases from J, the junction contained 2 bases not matched to a gene. This CDR3 has 13 amino acids. The CDR3 bases are TGCAGCGTTGGGGGACAGATGAACACTGAAGCTTTCTTT. Amino acids: CSVGGQMNTEAFF.

The chain couples TRBV19 to TRBJ1-1; D is perhaps TRBD1 (6 bases). Per the germline V gene, CDR1 is LNHDA and CDR2 is SQIVND (reference sequence). V lost 4 bases, J lost 4 bases, and 16 bases lay in between. The CDR3 consists of 15 residues. CDR3 residues: CASSRTPQGSTEAFF. In nucleotides, the CDR3 is TGTGCCAGTAGTAGGACCCCCCAGGGGAGCACTGAAGCTTTCTTT.

Of note for this clone: The junction does not match germline at one end; this may be a read error. This chain links TRBV19 with TRBJ1-2; tentatively, D is TRBD1 (6 bases). The length of the CDR3 is 15 residues. Germline values: CDR1 LNHDA, CDR2 SQIVND (reference sequence). In DNA form, the CDR3 reads TGTGCCAGTAGTCCCACGGACAGCACCCGCCCCAGGCTGTCCTTC. Translated: CASSPTDSTRPRLSF.

This rearrangement joins TRBV5-4 to TRBJ1-2; 8 bases line up with TRBD1. This CDR3 is built from 13 residues. Trimming took 4 bases from V and 7 from J; bases not matched to a gene: 6. CDR1 is SGHNT and CDR2 is YYREEE in the germline V gene (reference sequence). The CDR3 region is CASSTGGEGGYTF. In DNA, the CDR3 is TGTGCCAGCAGCACAGGGGGTGAGGGTGGCTACACCTTC.

This clone was seen only once. The V gene is TRBV5-1, the J gene TRBJ1-1, with a tentative D call TRBD1 (5 bases). The CDR3 is 14 amino acids. CDR1 is SGHRS, CDR2 YFSETQ, per germline. Deletions cut 0 bases from V and 4 bases from J, with 10 bases between. The DNA for the CDR3 is TGCGCCAGCAGCTTGGAGCAGGGCGGCACTGAAGCTTTCTTT. Its protein is CASSLEQGGTEAFF. Full variable domain (remainder filled in from reference TRBV5-1 and TRBJ1-1): KAGVTQTPRYLIKTRGQQVTLSCSPISGHRSVSWYQQTPGQGLQFLFEYFSETQRNKGNFPGRFSGRQFSNSRSEMNVSTLELGDSALYLCASSLEQGGTEAFFGQGTRLTVV.

For the CDR3, the DNA is TGCAGTGCTACGACAGGTTATGGCTACACCTTC. As protein: CSATTGYGYTF. The J gene is TRBJ1-2, the V gene TRBV20-1; TRBD1 might be the D (6 bases). Germline assignment: CDR1 DFQATT and CDR2 SNEGSKA (reference sequence). The CDR3 has 11 residues. Trimming removed 4 bases at V and 5 bases at J, with 8 bases between.

This chain links TRBV19 with TRBJ1-1; no reliable D call. V gave up 7 bases and J gave up 3 bases, with 12 bases separating them. Germline V lookup: CDR1 LNHDA, CDR2 SQIVND (reference sequence). This CDR3 has 13 residues. The CDR3 nucleotides read TGTGCCAGTACCATTGGGGTATACACTGAAGCTTTCTTT. This codes for CASTIGVYTEAFF.

The chain is built from TRBV7-9 and TRBJ2-5, with TRBD2 matching 15 bases. Germline V CDR1 and CDR2: SEHNR, FQNEAQ (reference sequence). V lost 2 bases and J lost 13; bases outside the gene matches: 11. The CDR3 is made up of 16 amino acids. The CDR3 nucleotides read TGTGCCAGCAGCTTATTGGGGACTAGCGGGGGGCCCCCCCCGTACTTC. Its protein is CASSLLGTSGGPPPYF.

The chain recombines TRBV11-2 with TRBJ1-4; D is unresolved. The CDR3 length is 14 residues. Germline V gene data show CDR1 as SGHAT and CDR2 as FQNNGV. V dropped 2 bases and J dropped 5 bases, with 9 bases sitting between them. Written as DNA, the CDR3 is TGTGCCAGCAGCTTACGCGGACGGAATGAAAAACTGTTTTTT. Translating it yields CASSLRGRNEKLFF.

The V call is TRBV27, the J call TRBJ2-2, with 7 bases that match TRBD1. Losses at the gene ends were 3 bases for V and 3 bases for J; bases not matched to a gene: 7. CDR3 size: 16 residues. Germline values: CDR1 MNHEY, CDR2 SMNVEV (reference sequence). CDR3 nucleotides: TGTGCCAGCAGTTTTTCGGCAGGGGGTTACACCGGGGAGCTGTTTTTT. Amino acid sequence: CASSFSAGGYTGELFF.

J is TRBJ2-7 and V is TRBV11-3; the D is unclear. V dropped 5 bases and J dropped 0 bases, with 11 bases sitting between them. The CDR3 runs to 14 residues. Germline-derived CDR1 and CDR2 are SGHNT and YENEEA. The CDR3 protein is CASSPRDNSYEQYF. CDR3 in DNA: TGTGCCAGCAGCCCCCGCGACAACTCCTACGAGCAGTACTTC.

This clone was counted only a few times. The chain employs TRBV14 and TRBJ1-2; no definite D call. This CDR3 has 12 residues. Germline V gives CDR1 SGHDN, CDR2 FVKESK. The V end lost 0 bases, the J end lost 10 bases, and 9 bases lay between the germline ends. Here the CDR3 DNA reads TGTGCCAGCAGCCAAGAGTTGGATGTCTACACCTTC. Protein product: CASSQELDVYTF.

This chain uses TRBV2 with TRBJ2-5; 8 bases match TRBD1. Germline loops: CDR1 SNHLY, CDR2 FYNNEI. The CDR3 is 16 residues long. The V gene end was trimmed by 2 bases and the J gene end by 5 bases; junction bases not matched to a gene: 10. This chain's CDR3 is CASSEHLRQGKETQYF. CDR3 nucleotide sequence: TGTGCCAGCAGTGAACACCTACGACAGGGGAAGGAGACCCAGTACTTC.

The rearrangement joins TRBV7-6 to TRBJ2-1; D gene unclear. Germline assignment: CDR1 SGHVS and CDR2 FNYEAQ. The CDR3 length is 15 residues. Trimming shortened V by 3 bases and J by 0 bases, and 9 bases separated the two germline ends. The CDR3 DNA sequence: TGTGCCAGCAGCTTGGGCACTCTCTCCTACAATGAGCAGTTCTTC. This sequence encodes CASSLGTLSYNEQFF.

J is TRBJ2-7 and V is TRBV5-1; D is perhaps TRBD1 (6 bases). The CDR3 loop spans 14 amino acids. Trimming stripped 2 bases from V and 4 bases from J, with 13 bases between. Germline V gene sequence: CDR1 SGHRS, CDR2 YFSETQ. The CDR3 here is CASSLQGKGYEQYF. For the CDR3, the DNA is TGCGCCAGCAGCTTACAGGGTAAAGGGTACGAGCAGTACTTC.

This clone was found a few times. This chain links TRBV11-2 with TRBJ2-7; 9 nucleotides match TRBD1. CDR1 is SGHAT and CDR2 is FQNNGV in the germline V gene. The V gene end was trimmed by 2 bases and the J gene end by 0 bases; junction bases not matched to a gene: 2. CDR3 size: 15 residues. CDR3: CASSLRQGVSYEQYF. Written as DNA, the CDR3 is TGTGCCAGCAGCTTACGACAGGGGGTCTCCTACGAGCAGTACTTC.